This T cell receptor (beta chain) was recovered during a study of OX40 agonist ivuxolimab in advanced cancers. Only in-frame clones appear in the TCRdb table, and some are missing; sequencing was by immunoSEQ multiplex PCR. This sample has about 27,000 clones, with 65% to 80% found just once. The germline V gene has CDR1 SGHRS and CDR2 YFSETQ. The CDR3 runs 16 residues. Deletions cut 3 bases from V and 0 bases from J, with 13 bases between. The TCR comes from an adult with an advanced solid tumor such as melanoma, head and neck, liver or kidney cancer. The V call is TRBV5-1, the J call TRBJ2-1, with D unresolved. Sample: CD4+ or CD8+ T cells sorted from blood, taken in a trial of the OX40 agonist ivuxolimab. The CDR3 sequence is CASSSRPKNSYNEQFF. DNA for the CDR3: TGCGCCAGCAGCTCGCGACCGAAGAACTCCTACAATGAGCAGTTCTTC. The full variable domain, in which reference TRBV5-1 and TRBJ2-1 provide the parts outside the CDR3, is KAGVTQTPRYLIKTRGQQVTLSCSPISGHRSVSWYQQTPGQGLQFLFEYFSETQRNKGNFPGRFSGRQFSNSRSEMNVSTLELGDSALYLCASSSRPKNSYNEQFFGPGTRLTVL.